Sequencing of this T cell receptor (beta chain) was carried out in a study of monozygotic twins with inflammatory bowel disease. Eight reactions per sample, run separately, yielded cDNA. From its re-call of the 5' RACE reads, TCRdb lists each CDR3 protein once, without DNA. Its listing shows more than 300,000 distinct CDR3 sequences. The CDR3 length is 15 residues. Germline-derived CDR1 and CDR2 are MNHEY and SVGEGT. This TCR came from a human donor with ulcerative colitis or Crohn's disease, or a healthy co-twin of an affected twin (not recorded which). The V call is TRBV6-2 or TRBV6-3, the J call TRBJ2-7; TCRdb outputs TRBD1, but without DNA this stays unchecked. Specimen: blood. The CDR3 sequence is CASSPGTGGFYEQYF.